This T cell receptor (beta chain) was observed in a study of tumor-infiltrating lymphocytes in primary liver carcinoma. The study co-extracted DNA and RNA from around 20-30 mg of unsorted bulk tissue. The study enrolled treatment-naive patients with chronic HBV infection. Each tumor sample had over 75% viable tumor cells. Constant-region priming of approximately 0.55 ug total RNA yielded TCR beta cDNA. Three nested multiplex PCR rounds of slightly modified ARM-PCR generated TCR beta libraries. TRBV1-TRBV30 forward primers and a C-beta reverse primer were used in the first two PCR rounds, which each ran for ten to eleven cycles. TCRdb independently ran MiXCR on the multiplex PCR reads; one entry per CDR3 protein. The sample shows about 74,000 distinct CDR3 sequences, roughly two thirds of them seen only once. By share, this clonotype ranks as medium-sized (0.01 to 0.1%). V lost 5 bases to trimming and J lost 7 bases; unmatched junction nucleotides: 13. The CDR3 runs 15 residues.

The source is a middle-aged man with primary liver carcinoma and hepatitis B virus infection. The sample consisted of liver tumor tissue from sampling region 4. Described subset: tumor region T4, right-lateral pole. The chain carries TRBV12-3 or TRBV12-4 and TRBJ2-7, with 8 bases identical to TRBD2. The CDR3, as DNA: TGTGCCAGCAGTGTCCTCGGGAGGGCCTTGGAAGAGCAGTACTTC. Residues: CASSVLGRALEEQYF.